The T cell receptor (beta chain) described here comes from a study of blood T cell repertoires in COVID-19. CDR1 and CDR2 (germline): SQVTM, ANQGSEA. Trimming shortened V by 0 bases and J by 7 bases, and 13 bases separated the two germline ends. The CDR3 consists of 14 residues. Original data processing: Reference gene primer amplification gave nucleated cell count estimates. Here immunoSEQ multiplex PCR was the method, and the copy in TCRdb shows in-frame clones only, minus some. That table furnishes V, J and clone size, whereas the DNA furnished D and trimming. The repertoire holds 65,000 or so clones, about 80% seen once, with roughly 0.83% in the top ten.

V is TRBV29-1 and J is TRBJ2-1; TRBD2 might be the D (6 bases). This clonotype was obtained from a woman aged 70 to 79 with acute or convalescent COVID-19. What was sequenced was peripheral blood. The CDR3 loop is CSVEDLVGRNEQFF. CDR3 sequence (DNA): TGCAGCGTTGAAGATCTTGTAGGGAGGAATGAGCAGTTCTTC.